This TCR beta chain was sequenced in a study of blood T cell repertoires in COVID-19. Overall study context: Acute-phase and convalescent COVID-19 samples originated in the United States, Italy and Spain. Sources were T cells, B-cell-depleted T cells, or PBMCs; the material itself was cDNA or gDNA.

Germline loops: CDR1 SGHNT, CDR2 YYREEE (reference sequence). This CDR3 is 14 amino acids long. V shed 6 bases and J shed 2 bases, with 13 bases lying between them. In the source study's methods: Nucleated cell number was recorded as an estimate derived from reference gene primer amplification. Libraries were prepared by immunoSEQ multiplex PCR; TCRdb keeps only in-frame clonotypes and omits some of them. That table supplies the V and J calls and clone size; D and trimming were determined from the DNA. The sample consists of about 81,000 clones, about 85% of them appearing once. Sequencing used peripheral blood. The chain couples TRBV5-4 to TRBJ2-3; D is possibly TRBD2 (6 bases). The clonotype comes from a woman in her 70s with acute or convalescent COVID-19. The CDR3 DNA sequence: TGTGCCAGCAAGAATGGAGGGAACACAGATACGCAGTATTTT. As protein: CASKNGGNTDTQYF.